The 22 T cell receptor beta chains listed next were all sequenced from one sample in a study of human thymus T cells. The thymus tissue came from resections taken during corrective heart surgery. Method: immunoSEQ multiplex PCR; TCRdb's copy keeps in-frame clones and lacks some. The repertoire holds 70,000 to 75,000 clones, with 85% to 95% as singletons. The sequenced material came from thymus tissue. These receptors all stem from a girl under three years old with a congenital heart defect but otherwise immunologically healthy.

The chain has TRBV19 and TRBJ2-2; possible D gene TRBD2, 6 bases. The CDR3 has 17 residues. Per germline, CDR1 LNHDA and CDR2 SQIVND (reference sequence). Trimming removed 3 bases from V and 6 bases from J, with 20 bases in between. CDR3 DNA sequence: TGTGCCAGTAGTATCGCGGGGCGCATTCTCGGCGCCGGGGAGCTGTTTTTT. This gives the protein CASSIAGRILGAGELFF.

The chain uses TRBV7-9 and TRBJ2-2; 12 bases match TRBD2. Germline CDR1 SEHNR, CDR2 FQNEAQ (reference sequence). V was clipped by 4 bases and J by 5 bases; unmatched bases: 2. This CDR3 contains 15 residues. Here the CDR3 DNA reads TGTGCCAGCAGCTCTAGCGGGAGGGAAACCGGGGAGCTGTTTTTT. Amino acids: CASSSSGRETGELFF.

Written as DNA, the CDR3 is TGTGCCAGCAGTTGGGGTCGCCGTGAGCAGTTCTTC. Amino acid sequence: CASSWGRREQFF. The chain couples TRBV5-4 to TRBJ2-1; no reliable D call. The ends were cut back, 5 bases at V and 9 bases at J, with 12 bases in the middle. Germline loops: CDR1 SGHNT, CDR2 YYREEE (reference sequence). This CDR3 is 12 amino acids long.

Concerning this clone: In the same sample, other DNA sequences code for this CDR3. Here the CDR3 reads CASSQVTYLGQYGYTF. DNA of the CDR3: TGCGCCAGCAGCCAAGTTACGTATTTGGGACAGTATGGCTACACCTTC. The chain combines TRBV4-1 with TRBJ1-2, with 7 positions matching TRBD1. V was pared by 1 base and J by 5 bases, with 10 bases of the junction left unmatched. Germline V lookup: CDR1 MGHRA, CDR2 YSYEKL. The CDR3 has 16 amino acids.

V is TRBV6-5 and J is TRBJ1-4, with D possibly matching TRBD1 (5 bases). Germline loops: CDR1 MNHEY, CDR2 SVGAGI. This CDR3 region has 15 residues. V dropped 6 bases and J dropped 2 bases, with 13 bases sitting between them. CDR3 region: CASRGRDGTNEKLFF. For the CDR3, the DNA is TGTGCCAGCAGAGGCCGGGACGGGACTAATGAAAAACTGTTTTTT.

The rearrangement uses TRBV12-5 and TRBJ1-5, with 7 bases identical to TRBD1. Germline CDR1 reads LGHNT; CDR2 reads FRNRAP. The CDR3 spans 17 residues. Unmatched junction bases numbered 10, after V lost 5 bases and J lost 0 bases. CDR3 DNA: TGTGCTAGTGGTCAAGGGGCAGGGGGTTCTAGCAATCAGCCCCAGCATTTT. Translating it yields CASGQGAGGSSNQPQHF.

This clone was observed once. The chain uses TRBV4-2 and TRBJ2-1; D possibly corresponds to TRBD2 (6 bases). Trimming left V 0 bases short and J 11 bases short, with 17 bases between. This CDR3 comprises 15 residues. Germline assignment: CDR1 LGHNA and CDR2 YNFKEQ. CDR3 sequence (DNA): TGTGCCAGCAGCCAAGAGGATTCCAGCGGGCATCAGCAGTTCTTC. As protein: CASSQEDSSGHQQFF.

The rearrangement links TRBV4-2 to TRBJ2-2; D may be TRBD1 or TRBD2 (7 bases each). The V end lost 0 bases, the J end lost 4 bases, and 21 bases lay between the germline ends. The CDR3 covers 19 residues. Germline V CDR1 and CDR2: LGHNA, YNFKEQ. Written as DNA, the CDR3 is TGTGCCAGCAGCCAAGATAGGGGGCGTCTAGCGGAGATCACCGGGGAGCTGTTTTTT. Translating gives CASSQDRGRLAEITGELFF.

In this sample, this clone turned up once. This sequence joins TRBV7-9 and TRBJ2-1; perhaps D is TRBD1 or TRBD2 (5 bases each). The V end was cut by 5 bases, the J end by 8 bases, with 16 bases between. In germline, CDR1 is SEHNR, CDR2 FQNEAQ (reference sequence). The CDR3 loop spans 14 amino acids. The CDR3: CASSPEGYRYEQFF. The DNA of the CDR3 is TGTGCCAGCAGCCCCGAGGGGTACAGGTATGAGCAGTTCTTC.

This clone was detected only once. DNA for the CDR3: TGTGCCAGTAAATCGAGGAACAATCAGCCCCAGCATTTT. This codes for CASKSRNNQPQHF. The gene calls are TRBV19 and TRBJ1-5; no clear D. The CDR3 totals 13 residues. Trimming stripped 7 bases from V and 3 bases from J, with 10 bases between. CDR1 LNHDA and CDR2 SQIVND come from the germline V gene (reference sequence).

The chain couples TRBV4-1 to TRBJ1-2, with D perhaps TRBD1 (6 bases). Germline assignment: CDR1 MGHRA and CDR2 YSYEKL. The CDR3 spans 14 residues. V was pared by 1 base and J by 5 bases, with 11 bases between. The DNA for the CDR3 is TGCGCCAGCAGCCAAGCCGGGACACCTTATGGCTACACCTTC. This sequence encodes CASSQAGTPYGYTF.

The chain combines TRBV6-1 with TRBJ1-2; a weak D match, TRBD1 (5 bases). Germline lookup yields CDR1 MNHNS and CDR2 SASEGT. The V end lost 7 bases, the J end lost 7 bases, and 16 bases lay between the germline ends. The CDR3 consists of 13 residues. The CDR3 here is CASNPRVSSGYTF. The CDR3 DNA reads TGTGCCAGCAATCCCAGGGTTTCTAGTGGCTACACCTTC.

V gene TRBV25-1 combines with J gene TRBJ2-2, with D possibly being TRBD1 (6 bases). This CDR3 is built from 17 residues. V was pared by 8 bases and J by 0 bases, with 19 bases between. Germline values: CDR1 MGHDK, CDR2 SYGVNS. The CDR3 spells CASPLVLGTPNTGELFF. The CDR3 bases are TGTGCCAGCCCCCTGGTTTTAGGGACACCGAACACCGGGGAGCTGTTTTTT.

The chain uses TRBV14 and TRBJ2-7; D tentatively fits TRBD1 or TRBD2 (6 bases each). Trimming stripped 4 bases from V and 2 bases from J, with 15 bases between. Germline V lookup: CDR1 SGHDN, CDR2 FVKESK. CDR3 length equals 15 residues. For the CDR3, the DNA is TGTGCCAGCAGCCCCCTACGGGGGCTACCCTACGAGCAGTACTTC. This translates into CASSPLRGLPYEQYF.

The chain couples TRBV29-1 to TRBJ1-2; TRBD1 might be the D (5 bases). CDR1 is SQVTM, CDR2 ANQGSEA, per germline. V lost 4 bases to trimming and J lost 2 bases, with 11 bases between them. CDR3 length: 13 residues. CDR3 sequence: CSVGVRENYGYTF. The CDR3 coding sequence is TGCAGCGTTGGGGTCAGGGAGAACTATGGCTACACCTTC.

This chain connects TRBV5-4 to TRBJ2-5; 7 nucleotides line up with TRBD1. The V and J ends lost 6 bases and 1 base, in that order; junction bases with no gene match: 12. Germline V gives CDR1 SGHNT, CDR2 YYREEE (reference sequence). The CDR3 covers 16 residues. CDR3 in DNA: TGTGCCAGCACCCTTTCGGGGACAGAGTTCCAAGAGACCCAGTACTTC. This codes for CASTLSGTEFQETQYF.

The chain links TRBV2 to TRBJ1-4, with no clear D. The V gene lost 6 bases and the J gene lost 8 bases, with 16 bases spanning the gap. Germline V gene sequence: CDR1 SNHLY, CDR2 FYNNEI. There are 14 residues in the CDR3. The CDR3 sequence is CASSVARGGEKLFF. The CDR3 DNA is TGTGCCAGCAGCGTCGCGCGGGGAGGGGAAAAACTGTTTTTT.

The DNA for the CDR3 is TGTGCCAGCAGTTTGGTCAGACAGGGGGCCTTGGAGACCCAGTACTTC. Its protein is CASSLVRQGALETQYF. V is TRBV28 and J is TRBJ2-5, with 10 bases that match TRBD1. CDR1 is MDHEN and CDR2 is SYDVKM in the germline V gene. V lost 3 bases, J lost 5 bases, and 9 bases stayed unmatched. The CDR3 has 16 amino acids.

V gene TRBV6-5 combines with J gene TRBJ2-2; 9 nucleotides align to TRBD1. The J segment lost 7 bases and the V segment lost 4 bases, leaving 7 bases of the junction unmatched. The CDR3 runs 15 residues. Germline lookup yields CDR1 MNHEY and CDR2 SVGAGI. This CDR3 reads CASSWGQGVSGELFF. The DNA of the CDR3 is TGTGCCAGCAGTTGGGGACAGGGAGTTAGCGGGGAGCTGTTTTTT.

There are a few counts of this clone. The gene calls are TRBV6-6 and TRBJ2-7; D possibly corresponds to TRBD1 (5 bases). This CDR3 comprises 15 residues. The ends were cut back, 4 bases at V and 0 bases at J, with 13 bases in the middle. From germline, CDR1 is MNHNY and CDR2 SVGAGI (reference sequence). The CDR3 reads CASSSGWGGSYEQYF. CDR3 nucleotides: TGTGCCAGCAGTTCCGGCTGGGGCGGCTCCTACGAGCAGTACTTC.

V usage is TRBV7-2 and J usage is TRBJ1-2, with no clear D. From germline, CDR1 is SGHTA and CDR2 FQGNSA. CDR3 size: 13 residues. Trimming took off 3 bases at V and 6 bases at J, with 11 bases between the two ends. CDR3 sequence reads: CASSFVFPNGYTF. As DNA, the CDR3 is TGTGCCAGCAGCTTTGTGTTCCCTAATGGCTACACCTTC.

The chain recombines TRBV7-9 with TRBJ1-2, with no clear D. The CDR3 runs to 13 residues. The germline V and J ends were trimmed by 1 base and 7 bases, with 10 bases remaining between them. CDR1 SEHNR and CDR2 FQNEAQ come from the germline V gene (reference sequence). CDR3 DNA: TGTGCCAGCAGCTTAGAGCGGAGACTTGGCTACACCTTC. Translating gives CASSLERRLGYTF.